The next 8 T cell receptor beta chains were all read from a single sample in a study of CD8+CD57+ T cells in acquired aplastic anemia. It was genomic DNA that served as the template for profiling TCR beta VDJ and CDR3. MiXCR, applied by TCRdb to the reads, yields one record per CDR3 protein. The sample carries hundreds of thousands of distinct CDR3 sequences, 65% to 75% recorded once. Sequenced: sorted CD4+, CD8+, or CD8+CD57+ T cells (not recorded which) from PBMCs. These TCRs come from a human donor in good health, serving as a control.

V is TRBV2 and J is TRBJ2-7; 7 positions match TRBD1. Germline V CDR1 and CDR2: SNHLY, FYNNEI. This CDR3 region has 14 residues. J gave up 2 bases and V 6 bases, and 7 bases lay outside the gene matches. CDR3 amino acids: CASRDRQGTYEQYF. Here the CDR3 DNA reads TGTGCCAGCAGGGATCGACAGGGCACCTACGAGCAGTACTTC.

In this sample, this clonotype turned up once. With a much larger clone just one base away, this may be a read error. This chain joins TRBV12-3 or TRBV12-4 and TRBJ1-2, with D unresolved. Trimming took off 4 bases at V and 4 bases at J, with 10 bases between the two ends. The CDR3 covers 13 residues. The CDR3 here is CASSYLRSYGYTF. CDR3 coding DNA: TGTGCCAGCAGTTACCTAAGGAGCTATGGCTACACCTTC.

On this clonotype itself: The conserved closing phenylalanine or tryptophan is absent in this CDR3, likely reflecting a read error. The V and J genes are TRBV20-1 and TRBJ2-6; D might be TRBD1 (5 bases). This CDR3 comprises 15 residues. Looked up from germline, CDR1 is DFQATT and CDR2 is SNEGSKA (reference sequence). Trimming removed 4 bases from V and 8 bases from J, with 18 bases in between. In DNA form, the CDR3 reads TGCAGTGCTACAGGCAGGGCTCCTACAACCAACGTCCTGACTCTC. The encoded protein is CSATGRAPTTNVLTL.

This clonotype was detected ten times or more. This chain connects TRBV7-3 to TRBJ2-5; a possible D gene is TRBD2 (5 bases). The CDR3 has 14 residues. V lost 4 bases, J lost 7 bases, and 16 bases lay in between. Germline CDR1 reads SGHTA; CDR2 reads FQGTGA. The CDR3 sequence: CASSWSSSLGTQYF. CDR3 bases: TGTGCCAGCAGCTGGTCATCTAGCCTCGGGACCCAGTACTTC.

The table lists this clonotype with a count of one. The chain is built from TRBV19 and TRBJ2-7; no definite D call. Trimming shortened V by 6 bases and J by 4 bases, and 13 bases separated the two germline ends. The CDR3 runs 13 residues. Per the germline V gene, CDR1 is LNHDA and CDR2 is SQIVND (reference sequence). In nucleotides, the CDR3 is TGTGCCAGTAGGCCTAGGGATACTTACGAGCAGTACTTC. Protein sequence: CASRPRDTYEQYF.

To note about this clonotype: The junction does not match germline at one end; this may be a read error. The genes are TRBV7-4 and TRBJ2-7; 8 bases line up with TRBD2. Germline lookup yields CDR1 SGHVT and CDR2 SQSDAQ. CDR3 size: 16 residues. The chain's CDR3 is CASSAGPAGASYVQYF. The CDR3 region has the DNA TGTGCCAGCAGCGCCGGACCAGCGGGGGCGTCCTACGTGCAGTACTTC.

As DNA, the CDR3 is TGTGCCAGCAGCTTAGTAGTAGGGGGCAGCACTGAAGCTTTCTTT. Encoded protein: CASSLVVGGSTEAFF. The J gene is TRBJ1-1, the V gene TRBV7-9, with 7 bases matching TRBD1. The V gene end was trimmed by 1 base and the J gene end by 4 bases; junction bases not matched to a gene: 6. The CDR3 covers 15 residues. Germline CDR1 and CDR2: SEHNR and FQNEAQ (reference sequence).

The rearrangement links TRBV9 to TRBJ2-1, with D possibly matching TRBD2 (6 bases). The CDR3 loop spans 13 amino acids. Trimming pared 0 bases from V and 9 bases from J, leaving 10 bases between. Germline V gene data show CDR1 as SGDLS and CDR2 as YYNGEE. The CDR3 DNA is TGTGCCAGCAGCGTAGAAACTAGCCTTGAGCAGTTCTTC. Its protein product is CASSVETSLEQFF.